This entry lists 16 T cell receptor beta chains sequenced from one sample in a study of T cells after yellow fever vaccination. TCRdb redid the calling of the 5' RACE reads with MiXCR, one entry per CDR3 protein. The table includes roughly 250,000 distinct CDR3 sequences, 13% detected once. Source: CD4+ T cells sorted from PBMCs, taken 45 days after the yellow fever booster vaccination. The source is a man aged 25 to 40 who received the YFV17D yellow fever vaccine.

The gene calls are TRBV12-3 or TRBV12-4 and TRBJ1-5; perhaps TRBD1 as D (5 bases). Trimming pared 3 bases from V and 9 bases from J, leaving 18 bases between. The CDR3 covers 15 residues. CDR3 amino acids: CASSLSSGLSPPQHF. For the CDR3, the DNA is TGTGCCAGCAGTTTGTCCTCGGGGCTAAGTCCGCCCCAGCATTTT.

This clonotype showed up just a few times. The gene calls are TRBV11-2 and TRBJ1-5; TRBD1 matches 10 bases. J was trimmed by 11 bases and V by 0 bases; bases with no gene match: 13. This CDR3 comprises 17 residues. Germline assignment: CDR1 SGHAT and CDR2 FQNNGV. The CDR3 region is CASSLEERDRGISTQHF. The CDR3 DNA reads as TGTGCCAGCAGCTTAGAGGAAAGGGACAGGGGAATCAGCACCCAGCATTTT. Filled out from reference TRBV11-2 and TRBJ1-5, the complete variable domain reads EAGVAQSPRYKIIEKRQSVAFWCNPISGHATLYWYQQILGQGPKLLIQFQNNGVVDDSQLPKDRFSAERLKGVDSTLKIQPAKLEDSAVYLCASSLEERDRGISTQHFGDGTRLSIL.

The V and J genes are TRBV29-1 and TRBJ2-3; D uncertain. Per germline, CDR1 SQVTM and CDR2 ANQGSEA. The V end lost 8 bases, the J end lost 4 bases, and 7 bases lay between the germline ends. This CDR3 contains 10 residues. CDR3 amino acids: CSQRADTQYF. Here the CDR3 DNA reads TGCAGCCAACGCGCAGATACGCAGTATTTT.

The chain couples TRBV5-6 to TRBJ2-5; 9 bases line up with TRBD1. Trimming cost V 1 base and J 4 bases; bases outside gene matches: 5. This CDR3 has 15 residues. The V gene's germline CDR1 is SGHDT and CDR2 YYEEEE. Here the CDR3 reads CASSLMGTGRETQYF. DNA of the CDR3: TGTGCCAGCAGCTTGATGGGGACAGGGCGAGAGACCCAGTACTTC.

The chain joins TRBV12-3 or TRBV12-4 to TRBJ2-7; 10 nucleotides match TRBD2. The CDR3 extends over 15 amino acids. The ends lost 5 bases at V and 5 bases at J; junction bases unmatched: 9. CDR3: CASSLLAGVPHEQYF. As DNA, the CDR3 is TGTGCCAGCAGTCTGCTAGCGGGAGTCCCCCACGAGCAGTACTTC.

This clonotype was picked up a small number of times. The rearrangement links TRBV11-2 to TRBJ2-3, with D perhaps matching TRBD1 (6 bases). The CDR3 loop spans 16 amino acids. V lost 1 base, J lost 5 bases, and 16 bases lay in between. Germline V gene data show CDR1 as SGHAT and CDR2 as FQNNGV. The CDR3 here is CASSLVVRQGIDTQYF. The CDR3 coding sequence is TGTGCCAGCAGCTTAGTTGTCCGGCAGGGGATAGATACGCAGTATTTT.

This clonotype came up many times. The chain is built from TRBV2 and TRBJ1-2, with a weak D call TRBD1 (6 bases). Germline-derived CDR1 and CDR2 are SNHLY and FYNNEI. V was clipped by 3 bases and J by 4 bases, with 12 bases between them. This CDR3 has 14 amino acids. CDR3 sequence: CASSEHRDSYGYTF. The DNA for the CDR3 is TGTGCCAGCAGTGAGCACAGGGATAGCTATGGCTACACCTTC. The full variable domain, in which reference TRBV2 and TRBJ1-2 provide the parts outside the CDR3, is EPEVTQTPSHQVTQMGQEVILRCVPISNHLYFYWYRQILGQKVEFLVSFYNNEISEKSEIFDDQFSVERPDGSNFTLKIRSTKLEDSAMYFCASSEHRDSYGYTFGSGTRLTVV.

This clonotype has just a few counts. The J gene is TRBJ2-5, the V gene TRBV5-5; D is uncertain. The V end lost 4 bases, the J end lost 5 bases, and 15 bases lay between the germline ends. Germline V CDR1 and CDR2: SGHKS, YYEKEE (reference sequence). CDR3 length: 14 residues. The CDR3 sequence: CASSRTFGRETQYF. The CDR3 DNA reads TGTGCCAGCAGCCGCACCTTTGGCCGGGAGACCCAGTACTTC.

In DNA form, the CDR3 reads TGCAGTGCTAGTGAGGGAAATCAGCCCCAGCATTTT. This gives the protein CSASEGNQPQHF. The chain has TRBV20-1 and TRBJ1-5; no clear D. V lost 3 bases and J lost 4, with 7 bases in between. This CDR3 region has 12 residues. Germline V lookup: CDR1 DFQATT, CDR2 SNEGSKA (reference sequence).

In this sample, this clonotype is medium-sized (0.01 to 0.1%). The rearrangement uses TRBV20-1 and TRBJ1-5, with unresolved D. V lost 3 bases and J lost 5, with 11 bases in between. The CDR3 is 13 residues long. Germline V lookup: CDR1 DFQATT, CDR2 SNEGSKA (reference sequence). The chain's CDR3 is CSARVGIYQPQHF. Here the CDR3 DNA reads TGCAGTGCTAGGGTGGGGATTTATCAGCCCCAGCATTTT.

This clonotype has a handful of counts. The chain uses TRBV12-3 or TRBV12-4 and TRBJ1-2, with D possibly TRBD1 on 6 matching bases. This CDR3 is built from 13 residues. Trimming left V 5 bases short and J 9 bases short, with 16 bases between. The CDR3 region is CASSDRQARSYTF. As DNA, the CDR3 is TGTGCCAGCAGTGACCGACAGGCCCGAAGCTACACCTTC.

V is TRBV3-1 and J is TRBJ2-7; D remains unclear. V lost 2 bases and J 6 bases, leaving 8 bases between the germline ends. This CDR3 spans 12 amino acids. The V gene's germline CDR1 is LGHDT and CDR2 YNNKEL (reference sequence). Written as DNA, the CDR3 is TGTGCCAGCAGCCAATTGATTGGCGAGCAGTACTTC. It codes for CASSQLIGEQYF.

This clonotype has at least ten counts. The gene calls are TRBV20-1 and TRBJ2-3, with TRBD2 matching 7 bases. CDR1 DFQATT and CDR2 SNEGSKA come from the germline V gene (reference sequence). This CDR3 is 13 amino acids long. J was trimmed by 1 base and V by 5 bases; bases with no gene match: 3. CDR3 sequence: CSAALAGTDTQYF. CDR3 sequence (DNA): TGCAGTGCTGCCCTAGCGGGCACAGATACGCAGTATTTT.

The chain carries TRBV19 and TRBJ2-1; D could derive from TRBD1 or TRBD2 (5 bases each). Germline V CDR1 and CDR2: LNHDA, SQIVND (reference sequence). The CDR3 spans 17 residues. The ends were cut back, 0 bases at V and 0 bases at J, with 12 bases in the middle. This chain's CDR3 is CASSIEPAGTSYNEQFF. In nucleotides, the CDR3 is TGTGCCAGTAGTATAGAGCCCGCAGGGACCTCCTACAATGAGCAGTTCTTC.

This clonotype was picked up many times. This chain uses TRBV20-1 with TRBJ1-5, with 7 positions matching TRBD1. The CDR3 sequence is 16 residues long. Trimming cost V 0 bases and J 7 bases; bases outside gene matches: 12. The germline V gene encodes CDR1 DFQATT and CDR2 SNEGSKA (reference sequence). The CDR3 is CSARDGRQGERQPQHF. CDR3 DNA: TGCAGTGCTAGAGATGGCCGGCAGGGGGAACGGCAGCCCCAGCATTTT.

This clonotype was recorded a few times. The chain carries TRBV12-3 or TRBV12-4 and TRBJ2-1; tentative D call: TRBD1 (6 bases). Trimming cost V 0 bases and J 8 bases, with 11 bases left between them. There are 14 residues in the CDR3. The CDR3 nucleotides read TGTGCCAGCAGTTTAGCCCGGACAGCCGATGAGCAGTTCTTC. It specifies CASSLARTADEQFF.